This T cell receptor (beta chain) came from a study of regulatory T cells in long-lasting Graves disease. Researchers made TCR beta libraries by using iRepertoire HTBI primers and running Arm-PCR on CDR3 regions. TCRdb analysed the multiplex PCR reads with MiXCR anew, one entry per CDR3 protein. The sample lists around 420,000 distinct CDR3 sequences; about 14% were seen once. CDR3 length: 11 residues. Germline-derived CDR1 and CDR2 are SGHKS and YYEKEE (reference sequence). Trimming cost V 4 bases and J 3 bases, with 2 bases left between them. This clonotype has at least ten counts. Regarding time point: newly diagnosed GD, antithyroid drugs for less than 3 months. The authors made the TCR library using RNA they extracted from PBMCs.

Sequencing used peripheral blood mononuclear cells (PBMCs), obtained at new diagnosis, from a patient treated with antithyroid drugs. The chain is built from TRBV5-5 and TRBJ2-1; D not certain. The sequence was obtained from a female donor with Graves disease. CDR3 sequence (DNA): TGTGCCAGCAGCGACTACAATGAGCAGTTCTTC. This encodes CASSDYNEQFF.